A selection of T cell receptor beta chains follows, all from one sample in a study of blood T cell repertoires in COVID-19. Repertoires were generated with immunoSEQ multiplex PCR, while TCRdb's copy carries only in-frame clones and drops some. Of roughly 120,000 clones listed, more than 75% were seen once; the top ten hold more than 3%. Sequencing was done on a sample of peripheral blood. The receptor source for this set is a man aged 40-49 years with acute or convalescent COVID-19. Each CDR3 is given with its conserved first and last residue. Fields, in order: D gene, clone size, J gene, V gene, CDR3 protein, CDR3 DNA. D genes are given only for firm matches. Size tells how often a clone was seen (once, few, many) or the class of an expanded clone, and some rows leave it out.

>TRBD1|.|TRBJ2-7|TRBV27
CASRVRDRGIYEQYF
TGTGCCAGCAGGGTCCGGGACAGGGGAATCTACGAGCAGTACTTC
>.|.|TRBJ2-7|TRBV30
CAWSSWESSYEQYF
TGTGCCTGGAGTAGTTGGGAGAGCTCCTACGAGCAGTACTTC
>TRBD2|.|TRBJ2-7|TRBV5-1
CASSWGTGGYEQYF
TGCGCCAGCAGCTGGGGGACGGGAGGCTACGAGCAGTACTTC
>.|.|TRBJ1-4|TRBV7-9
CASSSLEKLFF
TGTGCCAGCAGCTCCCTGGAAAAACTGTTTTTT
>.|few|TRBJ2-7|TRBV6-5
CASRSHPQGAYEQYF
TGTGCCAGCAGATCCCACCCGCAAGGGGCCTACGAGCAGTACTTC
>TRBD2|.|TRBJ2-3|TRBV5-1
CASSFGTSGTSTDTQYF
TGCGCCAGCAGCTTTGGGACTAGCGGGACAAGCACAGATACGCAGTATTTT
>.|.|TRBJ1-2|TRBV3-1/TRBV3-2
CASSQGTVLGYGYTF
TGTGCCAGCAGCCAAGGGACGGTACTAGGGTATGGCTACACCTTC
>.|.|TRBJ1-1|TRBV6-2/TRBV6-3
CASSYSQFVNTEAFF
TGTGCCAGCAGTTATTCCCAGTTTGTGAACACTGAAGCTTTCTTT
>TRBD2|.|TRBJ2-1|TRBV2
CASSGRYSGGQQFF
TGTGCCAGCAGTGGTCGGTATAGCGGGGGCCAGCAGTTCTTC
>.|.|TRBJ2-7|TRBV10-3
CAISDPGELEQYF
TGTGCCATCAGTGACCCCGGGGAGCTCGAGCAGTACTTC
>.|.|TRBJ1-2|TRBV18
CASSPPATANYGYTF
TGTGCCAGCTCACCACCGGCAACAGCTAACTATGGCTACACCTTC